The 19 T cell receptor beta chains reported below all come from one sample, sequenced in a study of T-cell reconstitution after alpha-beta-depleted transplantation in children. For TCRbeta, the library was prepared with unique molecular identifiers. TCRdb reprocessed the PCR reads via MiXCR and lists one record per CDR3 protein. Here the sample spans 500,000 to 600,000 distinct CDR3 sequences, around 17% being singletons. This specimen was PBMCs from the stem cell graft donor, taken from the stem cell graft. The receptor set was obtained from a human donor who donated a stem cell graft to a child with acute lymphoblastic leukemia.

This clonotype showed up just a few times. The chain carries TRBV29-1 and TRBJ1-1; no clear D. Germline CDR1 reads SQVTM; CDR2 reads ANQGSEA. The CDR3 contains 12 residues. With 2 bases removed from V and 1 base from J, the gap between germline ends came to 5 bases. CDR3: CSVEKANTEAFF. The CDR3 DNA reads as TGCAGCGTTGAAAAGGCGAACACTGAAGCTTTCTTT.

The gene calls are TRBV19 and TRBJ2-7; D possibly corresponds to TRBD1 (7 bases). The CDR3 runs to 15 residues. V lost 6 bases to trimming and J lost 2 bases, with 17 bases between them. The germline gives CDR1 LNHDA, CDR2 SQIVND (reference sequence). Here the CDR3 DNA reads TGTGCCAGTAGCGGCAGGACAGGCGGGACCTACGAGCAGTACTTC. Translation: CASSGRTGGTYEQYF.

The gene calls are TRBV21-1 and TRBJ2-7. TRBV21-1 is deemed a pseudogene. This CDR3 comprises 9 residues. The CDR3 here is CASINEQYF. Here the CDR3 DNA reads TGTGCCAGCATTAACGAGCAGTACTTC.

The CDR3 region is CSARLAGGPYNEQFF. DNA of the CDR3: TGCAGTGCCAGACTAGCGGGAGGGCCTTACAATGAGCAGTTCTTC. This chain joins TRBV20-1 and TRBJ2-1, with 14 bases matching TRBD2. CDR3 length: 15 residues. The J segment lost 4 bases and the V segment lost 6 bases, leaving 5 bases of the junction unmatched. CDR1 and CDR2 from the germline V gene are DFQATT and SNEGSKA (reference sequence).

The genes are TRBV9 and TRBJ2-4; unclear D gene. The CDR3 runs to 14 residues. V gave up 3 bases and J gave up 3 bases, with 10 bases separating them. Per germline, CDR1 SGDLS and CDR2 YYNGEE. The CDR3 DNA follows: TGTGCCAGCAGCGCAGAGCATGGCAAAAACATTCAGTACTTC. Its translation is CASSAEHGKNIQYF.

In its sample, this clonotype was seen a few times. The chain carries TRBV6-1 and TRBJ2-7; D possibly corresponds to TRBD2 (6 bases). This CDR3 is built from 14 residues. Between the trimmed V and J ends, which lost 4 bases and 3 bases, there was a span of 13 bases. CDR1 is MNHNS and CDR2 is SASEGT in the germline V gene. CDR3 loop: CASSVGEDYYEQYF. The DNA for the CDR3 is TGTGCCAGCAGTGTCGGAGAGGACTACTACGAGCAGTACTTC.

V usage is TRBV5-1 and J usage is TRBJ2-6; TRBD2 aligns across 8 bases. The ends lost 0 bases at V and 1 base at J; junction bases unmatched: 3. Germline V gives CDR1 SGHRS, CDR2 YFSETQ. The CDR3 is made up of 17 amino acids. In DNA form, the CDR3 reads TGCGCCAGCAGCTTGGACGGGAGGGTTTCTGGGGCCAACGTCCTGACTTTC. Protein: CASSLDGRVSGANVLTF.

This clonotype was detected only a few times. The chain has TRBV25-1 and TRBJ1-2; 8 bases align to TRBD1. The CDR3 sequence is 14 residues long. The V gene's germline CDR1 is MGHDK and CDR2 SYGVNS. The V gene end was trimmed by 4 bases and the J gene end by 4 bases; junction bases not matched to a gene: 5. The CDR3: CASSGQGSPYGYTF. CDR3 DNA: TGTGCCAGCAGTGGACAGGGGTCCCCCTATGGCTACACCTTC.

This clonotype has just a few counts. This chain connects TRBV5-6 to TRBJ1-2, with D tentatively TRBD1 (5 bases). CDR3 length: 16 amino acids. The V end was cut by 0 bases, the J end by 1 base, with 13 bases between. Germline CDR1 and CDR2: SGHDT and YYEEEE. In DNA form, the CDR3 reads TGTGCCAGCAGCTTGGCGTCAGGGTACAATAACTATGGCTACACCTTC. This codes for CASSLASGYNNYGYTF.

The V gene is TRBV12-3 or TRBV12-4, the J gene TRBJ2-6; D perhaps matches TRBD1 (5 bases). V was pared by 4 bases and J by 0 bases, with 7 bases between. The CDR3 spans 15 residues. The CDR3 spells CASSWTTSGANVLTF. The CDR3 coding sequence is TGTGCCAGCAGTTGGACAACCTCTGGGGCCAACGTCCTGACTTTC.

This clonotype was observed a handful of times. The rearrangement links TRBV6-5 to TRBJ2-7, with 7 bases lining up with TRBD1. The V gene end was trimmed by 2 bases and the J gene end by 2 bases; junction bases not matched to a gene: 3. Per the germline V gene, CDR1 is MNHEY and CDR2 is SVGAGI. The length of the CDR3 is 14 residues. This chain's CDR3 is CASSYRGLTYEQYF. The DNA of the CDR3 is TGTGCCAGCAGTTACAGGGGGCTGACCTACGAGCAGTACTTC.

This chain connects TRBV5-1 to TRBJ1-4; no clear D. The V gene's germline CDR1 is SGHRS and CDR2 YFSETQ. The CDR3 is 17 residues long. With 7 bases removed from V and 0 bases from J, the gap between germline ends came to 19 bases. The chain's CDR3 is CASAFRGSVATNEKLFF. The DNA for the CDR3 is TGCGCCAGCGCCTTCCGGGGTTCCGTCGCAACTAATGAAAAACTGTTTTTT. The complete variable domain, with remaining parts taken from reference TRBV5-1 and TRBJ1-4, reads KAGVTQTPRYLIKTRGQQVTLSCSPISGHRSVSWYQQTPGQGLQFLFEYFSETQRNKGNFPGRFSGRQFSNSRSEMNVSTLELGDSALYLCASAFRGSVATNEKLFFGSGTQLSVL.

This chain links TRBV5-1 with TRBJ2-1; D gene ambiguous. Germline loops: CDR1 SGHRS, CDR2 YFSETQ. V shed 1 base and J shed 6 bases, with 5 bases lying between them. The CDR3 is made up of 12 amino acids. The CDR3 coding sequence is TGCGCCAGCAGCTTGCGGACCAATGAGCAGTTCTTC. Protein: CASSLRTNEQFF. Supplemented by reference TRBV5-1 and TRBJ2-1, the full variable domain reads KAGVTQTPRYLIKTRGQQVTLSCSPISGHRSVSWYQQTPGQGLQFLFEYFSETQRNKGNFPGRFSGRQFSNSRSEMNVSTLELGDSALYLCASSLRTNEQFFGPGTRLTVL.

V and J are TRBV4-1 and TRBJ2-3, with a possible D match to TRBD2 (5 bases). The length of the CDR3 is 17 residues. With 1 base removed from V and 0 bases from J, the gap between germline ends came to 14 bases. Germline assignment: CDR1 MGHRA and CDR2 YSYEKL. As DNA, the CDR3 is TGCGCCAGCAGCCAAGTAGCGACAAAAGCTAGCACAGATACGCAGTATTTT. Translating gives CASSQVATKASTDTQYF.

This chain's CDR3 is CASSLGLAGVPETQYF. As DNA, the CDR3 is TGCGCCAGCAGCCTCGGACTAGCGGGAGTCCCAGAGACCCAGTACTTC. The rearrangement joins TRBV5-1 to TRBJ2-5; 13 bases are a match to TRBD2. The V segment lost 4 bases and the J segment 4 bases; nucleotides outside the gene matches: 7. The germline gives CDR1 SGHRS, CDR2 YFSETQ. The CDR3 loop spans 16 amino acids.

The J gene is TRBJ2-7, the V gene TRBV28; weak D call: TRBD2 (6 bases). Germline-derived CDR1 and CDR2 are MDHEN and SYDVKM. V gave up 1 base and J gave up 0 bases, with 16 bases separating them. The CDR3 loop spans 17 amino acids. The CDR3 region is CASSLSGSIWGSYEQYF. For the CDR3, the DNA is TGTGCCAGCAGTTTATCCGGGAGTATTTGGGGCTCCTACGAGCAGTACTTC.

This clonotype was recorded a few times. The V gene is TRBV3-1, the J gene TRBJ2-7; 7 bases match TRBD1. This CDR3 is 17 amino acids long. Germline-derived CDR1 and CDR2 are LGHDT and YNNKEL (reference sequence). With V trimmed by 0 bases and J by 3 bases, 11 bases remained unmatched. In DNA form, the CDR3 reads TGTGCCAGCAGCCAAGAAGAGGGGACAGTAACCTTCTACGAGCAGTACTTC. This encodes CASSQEEGTVTFYEQYF.

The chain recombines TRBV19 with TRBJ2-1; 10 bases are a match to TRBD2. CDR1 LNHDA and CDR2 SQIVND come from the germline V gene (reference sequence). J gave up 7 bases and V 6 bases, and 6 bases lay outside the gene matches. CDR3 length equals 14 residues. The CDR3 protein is CASSASGSGNEQFF. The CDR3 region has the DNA TGTGCCAGTAGCGCTAGCGGGAGTGGGAATGAGCAGTTCTTC.

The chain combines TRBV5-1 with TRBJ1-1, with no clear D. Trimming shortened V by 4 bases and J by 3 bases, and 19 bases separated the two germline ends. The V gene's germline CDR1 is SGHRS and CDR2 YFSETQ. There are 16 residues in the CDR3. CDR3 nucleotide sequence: TGCGCCAGCAGCAAATCGAAGGCCGGTAAGGACACTGAAGCTTTCTTT. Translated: CASSKSKAGKDTEAFF.